This TCR beta chain was captured by sequencing in a study of cytomegalovirus exposure and HLA in healthy donors. The overall study: The approximately 110 validation repertoires used a platform that matched the one used for the roughly 700 first-cohort repertoires, as a later analysis reported.

This CDR3 has 16 residues. The trim removed 0 bases at V and 1 base at J, leaving 3 bases unmatched. Germline CDR1 and CDR2: LGHNT and FRNRAP. Profiling relied on immunoSEQ multiplex PCR, and the TCRdb table lists in-frame clones only, not all of them. The sample shows 150,000 to 200,000 clones, over 85% of them seen only once. The donors were part of the approximately 120-subject validation cohort, which stood apart from the roughly 730-subject first cohort. The receptor comes from a man aged 18-30 years in good health and CMV-seropositive. This chain joins TRBV12-5 and TRBJ2-1; TRBD2 aligns across 7 bases. Sequencing used PBMCs. The CDR3 sequence is CASGLVRGRSYNEQFF. The CDR3 coding sequence is TGTGCTAGTGGTTTGGTACGCGGGAGATCCTACAATGAGCAGTTCTTC. Combining the CDR3 with reference TRBV12-5 and TRBJ2-1 gives the whole variable domain DARVTQTPRHKVTEMGQEVTMRCQPILGHNTVFWYRQTMMQGLELLAYFRNRAPLDDSGMPKDRFSAEMPDATLATLKIQPSEPRDSAVYFCASGLVRGRSYNEQFFGPGTRLTVL.